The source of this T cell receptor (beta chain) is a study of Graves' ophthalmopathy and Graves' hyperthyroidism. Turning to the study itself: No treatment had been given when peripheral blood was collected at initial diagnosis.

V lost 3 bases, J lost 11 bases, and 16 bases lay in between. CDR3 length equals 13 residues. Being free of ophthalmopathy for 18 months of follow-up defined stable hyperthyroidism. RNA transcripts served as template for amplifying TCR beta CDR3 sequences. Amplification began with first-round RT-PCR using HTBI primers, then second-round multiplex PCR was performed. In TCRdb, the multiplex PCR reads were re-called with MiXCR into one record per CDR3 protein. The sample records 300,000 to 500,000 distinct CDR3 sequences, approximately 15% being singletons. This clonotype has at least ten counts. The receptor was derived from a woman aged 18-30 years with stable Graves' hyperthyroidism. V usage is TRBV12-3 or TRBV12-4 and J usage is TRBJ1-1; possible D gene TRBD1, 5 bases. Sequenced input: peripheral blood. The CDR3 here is CASSLHPTVGAFF. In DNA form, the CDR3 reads TGTGCCAGCAGTTTGCATCCGACAGTAGGGGCTTTCTTT.